The present entry profiles one T cell receptor beta chain with its context. Across about two dozen US areas, participants ranged in age from about 18 to 90 years. Two consecutive negative NP/OP PCR tests, clearance, or resolved symptoms defined Cohort 3 recovery. The V and J ends lost 3 bases and 3 bases, in that order; junction bases with no gene match: 11. Germline V lookup: CDR1 MNHNS, CDR2 SASEGT. The CDR3 is 17 residues long. The data were taken from a study of blood T cell repertoires in COVID-19. Study overall: PBMCs, B-cell-depleted T cells, or T cells were the source of the cDNA or gDNA that made up the material.

Sequenced by immunoSEQ multiplex PCR; TCRdb stores in-frame clones only, minus some. This table holds about 300,000 clones, around nine tenths found once. The material sequenced was PBMCs or T cells enriched from blood (not recorded which). This receptor was identified in a woman aged 18-29 years who had recovered from COVID-19. The chain carries TRBV6-1 and TRBJ2-7, with 10 bases matching TRBD2. The CDR3 loop reads CASSDPHFPSGSYEQYF. CDR3 nucleotides: TGTGCCAGCAGTGATCCCCACTTCCCTAGCGGGAGCTACGAGCAGTACTTC.